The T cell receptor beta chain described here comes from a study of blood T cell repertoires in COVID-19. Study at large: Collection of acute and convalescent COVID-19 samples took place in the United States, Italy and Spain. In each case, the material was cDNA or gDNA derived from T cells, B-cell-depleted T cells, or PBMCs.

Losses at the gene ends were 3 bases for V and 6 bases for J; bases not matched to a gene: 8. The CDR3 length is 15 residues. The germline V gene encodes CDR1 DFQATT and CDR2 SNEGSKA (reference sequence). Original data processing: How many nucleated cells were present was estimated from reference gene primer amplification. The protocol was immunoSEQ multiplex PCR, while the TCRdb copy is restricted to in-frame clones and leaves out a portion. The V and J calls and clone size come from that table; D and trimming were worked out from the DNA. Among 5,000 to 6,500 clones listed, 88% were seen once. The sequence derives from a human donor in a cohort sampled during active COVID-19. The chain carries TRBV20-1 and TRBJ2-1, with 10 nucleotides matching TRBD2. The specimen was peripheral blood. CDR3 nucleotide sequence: TGCAGTGCTAGTAGGACAGCGGGGGGGCTCAATGAGCAGTTCTTC. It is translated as CSASRTAGGLNEQFF.